These T cell receptor beta chains were read from a single sample in a study of Ad26.COV2.S vaccination and SARS-CoV-2 variants. Here immunoSEQ multiplex PCR was the method, and the copy in TCRdb shows in-frame clones only, minus some. The sample yields fewer than 500,000 clones, 90% seen once. Material: peripheral blood, obtained in a trial of Ad26.COV2.S vaccine versus placebo. The receptor source for this set is a person aged 18-60 years who received the Ad26.COV2.S COVID-19 vaccine or a placebo. The CDR3 runs from the conserved cysteine through the conserved F or W. D genes are given only for firm matches. A clone size is listed for some rows: how often the clone was seen (once, few, many), or a class if it is expanded.

size: .; D: TRBD2; J: TRBJ2-1; V: TRBV7-3; CDR3: CASSPGIAGGPGEQFF; DNA: TGTGCCAGCAGCCCAGGGATAGCGGGAGGGCCCGGTGAGCAGTTCTTC
size: once; D: TRBD1; J: TRBJ1-4; V: TRBV3-1/TRBV3-2; CDR3: CASSGLTGATNEKLFF; DNA: TGTGCCAGCAGTGGATTGACAGGGGCAACTAATGAAAAACTGTTTTTT
size: .; D: .; J: TRBJ1-5; V: TRBV6-1; CDR3: CASSEGGKSNQPQHF; DNA: TGTGCCAGCAGTGAAGGAGGGAAGAGCAATCAGCCCCAGCATTTT
size: .; D: .; J: TRBJ1-2; V: TRBV3-1/TRBV3-2; CDR3: CASRGSNYGYTF; DNA: TGTGCCAGCAGAGGTAGTAACTATGGCTACACCTTC
size: once; D: TRBD1; J: TRBJ2-7; V: TRBV6-2/TRBV6-3; CDR3: CASSTRTGSYEQYF; DNA: TGTGCCAGCAGTACTCGGACAGGCTCCTACGAGCAGTACTTC
size: .; D: .; J: TRBJ2-5; V: TRBV3-1/TRBV3-2; CDR3: CASSPTGRKETQYF; DNA: TGTGCCAGCAGTCCCACCGGGAGAAAAGAGACCCAGTACTTC
size: .; D: TRBD2; J: TRBJ2-1; V: TRBV7-3; CDR3: CASSSRLAGYNEQFF; DNA: TGTGCCAGCAGCTCCAGACTAGCGGGATACAATGAGCAGTTCTTC
size: .; D: .; J: TRBJ2-3; V: TRBV7-6; CDR3: CASSRNTPDRRITDTQYF; DNA: TGTGCCAGCAGCCGCAATACCCCAGACAGGAGAATAACAGATACGCAGTATTTT
size: once; D: .; J: TRBJ1-1; V: TRBV7-9; CDR3: CASSPQGPNTEAFF; DNA: TGTGCCAGCAGCCCCCAGGGCCCGAACACTGAAGCTTTCTTT
size: .; D: TRBD1; J: TRBJ1-6; V: TRBV9; CDR3: CASSAGGSAFNSPLHF; DNA: TGTGCCAGCAGCGCAGGGGGCTCGGCGTTTAATTCACCCCTCCACTTT
size: .; D: .; J: TRBJ1-4; V: TRBV4-1; CDR3: CASGRTLLPTNEKLFF; DNA: TGCGCCAGCGGACGAACACTCCTTCCAACTAATGAAAAACTGTTTTTT
size: .; D: .; J: TRBJ2-1; V: TRBV5-1; CDR3: CASSVGTSNYNEQFF; DNA: TGCGCCAGCAGCGTCGGGACATCGAACTACAATGAGCAGTTCTTC
size: once; D: .; J: TRBJ2-7; V: TRBV27; CDR3: CASSQRTGPGYEQYF; DNA: TGTGCCAGCAGTCAGAGAACAGGCCCCGGGTACGAGCAGTACTTC
size: few; D: TRBD2; J: TRBJ2-2; V: TRBV19; CDR3: CASSIGSGTRRTGELFF; DNA: TGTGCCAGTAGTATAGGAAGCGGGACTAGGAGAACCGGGGAGCTGTTTTTT
size: .; D: .; J: TRBJ2-7; V: TRBV28; CDR3: CASRIGKYEQYF; DNA: TGTGCCAGCAGAATAGGGAAATACGAGCAGTACTTC
size: .; D: TRBD1; J: TRBJ1-4; V: TRBV7-2; CDR3: CASSRTGLTNEKLFF; DNA: TGTGCCAGCAGCCGGACAGGGTTAACTAATGAAAAACTGTTTTTT
size: .; D: .; J: TRBJ1-4; V: TRBV4-2; CDR3: CASSQDPVVANEKLFF; DNA: TGTGCCAGCAGCCAAGATCCGGTAGTGGCTAATGAAAAACTGTTTTTT
size: .; D: .; J: TRBJ1-3; V: TRBV7-6; CDR3: CASSLRGTRTPSGNTIYF; DNA: TGTGCCAGCAGCTTACGGGGAACTAGAACGCCCTCTGGAAACACCATATATTTT
size: .; D: .; J: TRBJ1-4; V: TRBV5-1; CDR3: CASSLDIPVGSTNEKLFF; DNA: TGCGCCAGCAGCTTGGACATTCCGGTGGGTAGTACTAATGAAAAACTGTTTTTT
size: .; D: TRBD2; J: TRBJ2-3; V: TRBV29-1; CDR3: CSVESGRATDTQYF; DNA: TGCAGCGTAGAGAGCGGGAGGGCCACAGATACGCAGTATTTT
size: .; D: TRBD1; J: TRBJ1-1; V: TRBV6-5; CDR3: CASRGQGSGDTEAFF; DNA: TGTGCCAGCAGGGGACAGGGGTCGGGGGACACTGAAGCTTTCTTT
size: few; D: .; J: TRBJ1-4; V: TRBV5-1; CDR3: CASSLLTTGREKLFF; DNA: TGCGCCAGCAGCTTGCTTACTACTGGGAGGGAAAAACTGTTTTTT
size: .; D: .; J: TRBJ1-1; V: TRBV9; CDR3: CASSIRDSTEAFF; DNA: TGTGCCAGCAGCATTCGGGACTCAACTGAAGCTTTCTTT
size: .; D: TRBD2; J: TRBJ2-3; V: TRBV3-1/TRBV3-2; CDR3: CASSQQVAGGDTQYF; DNA: TGTGCCAGCAGCCAGCAAGTCGCGGGAGGAGATACGCAGTATTTT
size: .; D: .; J: TRBJ1-5; V: TRBV30; CDR3: CAWSVRFTGVSNQPQHF; DNA: TGTGCCTGGAGCGTCCGTTTTACGGGAGTTAGCAATCAGCCCCAGCATTTT
size: .; D: TRBD2; J: TRBJ2-1; V: TRBV2; CDR3: CASKKRGSYDEQFF; DNA: TGTGCCAGCAAGAAGCGGGGCTCTTACGATGAGCAGTTCTTC
size: .; D: .; J: TRBJ2-5; V: TRBV9; CDR3: CASSVIPSGQETQYF; DNA: TGTGCCAGCAGCGTAATCCCGTCGGGGCAAGAGACCCAGTACTTC
size: once; D: .; J: TRBJ1-1; V: TRBV27; CDR3: CASSLSWDTEAFF; DNA: TGTGCCAGCAGTTTATCGTGGGATACTGAAGCTTTCTTT
size: .; D: TRBD2; J: TRBJ2-7; V: TRBV6-4; CDR3: CASSDSKASGPCYEQYF; DNA: TGTGCCAGCAGTGACTCGAAGGCTAGCGGTCCCTGCTACGAGCAGTACTTC
size: .; D: .; J: TRBJ2-7; V: TRBV5-4; CDR3: CASSLVGFYEQYF; DNA: TGTGCCAGCAGCTTGGTCGGCTTTTACGAGCAGTACTTC
size: once; D: TRBD2; J: TRBJ2-7; V: TRBV9; CDR3: CASSVYGLAHYEQYF; DNA: TGTGCCAGCAGCGTATATGGACTAGCGCACTACGAGCAGTACTTC
size: once; D: .; J: TRBJ2-1; V: TRBV11-1; CDR3: CASSPQDRGEQFF; DNA: TGTGCCAGCAGCCCACAAGACCGGGGTGAGCAGTTCTTC
size: .; D: TRBD1; J: TRBJ2-1; V: TRBV10-3; CDR3: CAISGQTGNSYNEQFF; DNA: TGTGCCATCAGTGGGCAGACAGGGAATTCCTACAATGAGCAGTTCTTC
size: .; D: .; J: TRBJ2-5; V: TRBV28; CDR3: CASTITRYQETQYF; DNA: TGTGCCAGCACGATCACCAGATACCAAGAGACCCAGTACTTC
size: .; D: .; J: TRBJ2-1; V: TRBV6-2/TRBV6-3; CDR3: CASSYSTGRLFF; DNA: TGTGCCAGCAGTTACTCGACAGGGAGGCTGTTCTTC
size: .; D: .; J: TRBJ2-5; V: TRBV18; CDR3: CASSAQETQYF; DNA: TGTGCCAGCTCAGCCCAAGAGACCCAGTACTTC
size: .; D: TRBD1; J: TRBJ2-7; V: TRBV7-9; CDR3: CASSSTGTDEQYF; DNA: TGTGCCAGCAGCAGCACCGGGACAGACGAGCAGTACTTC